The table lists the clone carrying this TCR beta chain with a count of one. Its cognate antigen is unknown. This sample was taken from a study of cytomegalovirus exposure and HLA in healthy donors. Background on the study: The early release's HLA-typed donors yielded roughly 85 million unique TCRs. Study observations and caveats: According to an earlier analysis, most TCR beta V segments yielded productive rearrangements about 90% or about 30% of the time. Associated with cytomegalovirus, according to the listing, were around 170 TCR beta chains.

The PCR employed 60 Vbeta primers together with 13 Jbeta primers. TCRdb keeps only in-frame clones here, not all; method: immunoSEQ multiplex PCR. The sample has about 110,000 clones, around 70% seen once; the top ten hold 4% to 5.5%. J gave up 1 base and V 6 bases, and 3 bases lay outside the gene matches. The CDR3 sequence is 14 residues long. The germline V gene has CDR1 MDHEN and CDR2 SYDVKM. This clonotype was sampled from a man aged 30 to 45 in good health and CMV-seropositive. Source material: PBMCs. The genes are TRBV28 and TRBJ2-7, with 10 bases lining up with TRBD2. Written as DNA, the CDR3 is TGTGCCAGCAGATATAGCGGGGGGTCCTACGAGCAGTACTTC. It specifies CASRYSGGSYEQYF.